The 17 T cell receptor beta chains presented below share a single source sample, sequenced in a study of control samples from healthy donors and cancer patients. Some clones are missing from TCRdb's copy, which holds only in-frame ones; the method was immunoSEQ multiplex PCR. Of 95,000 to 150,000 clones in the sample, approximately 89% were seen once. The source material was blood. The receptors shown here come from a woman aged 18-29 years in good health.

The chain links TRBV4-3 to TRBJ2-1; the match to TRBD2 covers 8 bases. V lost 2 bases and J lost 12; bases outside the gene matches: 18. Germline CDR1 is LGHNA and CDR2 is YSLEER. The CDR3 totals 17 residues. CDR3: CASSQYLLSGNPVVQFF. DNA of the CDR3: TGCGCCAGCAGCCAATACTTACTTAGCGGGAATCCGGTAGTGCAGTTCTTC.

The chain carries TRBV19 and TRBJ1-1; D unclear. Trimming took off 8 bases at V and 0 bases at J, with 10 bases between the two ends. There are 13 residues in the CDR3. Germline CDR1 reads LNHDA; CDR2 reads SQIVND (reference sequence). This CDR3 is CASQQQLNTEAFF. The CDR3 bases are TGTGCCAGTCAGCAGCAATTGAACACTGAAGCTTTCTTT.

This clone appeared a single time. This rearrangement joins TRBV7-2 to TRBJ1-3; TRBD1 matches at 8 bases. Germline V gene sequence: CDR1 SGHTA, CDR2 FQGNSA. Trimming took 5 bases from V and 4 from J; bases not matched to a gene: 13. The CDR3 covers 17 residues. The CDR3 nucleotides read TGTGCCAGCAGCCCCCCCCGGGCAGGGGGCACGGGAAACACCATATATTTT. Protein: CASSPPRAGGTGNTIYF.

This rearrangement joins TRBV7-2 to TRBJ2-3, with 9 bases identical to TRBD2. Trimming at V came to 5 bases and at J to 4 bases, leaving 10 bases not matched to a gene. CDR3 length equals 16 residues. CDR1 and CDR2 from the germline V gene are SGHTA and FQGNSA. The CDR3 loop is CASSPRGGSGADTQYF. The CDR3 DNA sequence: TGTGCCAGCAGCCCGCGGGGGGGTTCTGGCGCAGATACGCAGTATTTT.

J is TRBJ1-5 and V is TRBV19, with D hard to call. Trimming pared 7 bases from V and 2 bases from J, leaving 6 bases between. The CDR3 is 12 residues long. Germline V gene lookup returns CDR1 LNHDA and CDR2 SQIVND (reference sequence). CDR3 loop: CASNLGNQPQHF. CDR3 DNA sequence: TGTGCCAGTAATCTCGGCAATCAGCCCCAGCATTTT.

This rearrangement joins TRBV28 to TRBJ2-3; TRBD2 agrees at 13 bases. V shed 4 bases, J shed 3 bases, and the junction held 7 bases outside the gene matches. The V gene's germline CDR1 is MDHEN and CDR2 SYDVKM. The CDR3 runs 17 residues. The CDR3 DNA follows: TGTGCCAGCAGTTACCTGACTAGCGGGGGGATGACAGATACGCAGTATTTT. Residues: CASSYLTSGGMTDTQYF. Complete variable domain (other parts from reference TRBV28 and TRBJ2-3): DVKVTQSSRYLVKRTGEKVFLECVQDMDHENMFWYRQDPGLGLRLIYFSYDVKMKEKGDIPEGYSVSREKKERFSLILESASTNQTSMYLCASSYLTSGGMTDTQYFGPGTRLTVL.

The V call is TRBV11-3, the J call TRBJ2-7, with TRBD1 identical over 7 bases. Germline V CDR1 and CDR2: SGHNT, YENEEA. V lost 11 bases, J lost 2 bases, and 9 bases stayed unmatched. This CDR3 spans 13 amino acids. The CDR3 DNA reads TGTGCCGTCGGTACAGGGGTCCCCTACGAGCAGTACTTC. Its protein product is CAVGTGVPYEQYF.

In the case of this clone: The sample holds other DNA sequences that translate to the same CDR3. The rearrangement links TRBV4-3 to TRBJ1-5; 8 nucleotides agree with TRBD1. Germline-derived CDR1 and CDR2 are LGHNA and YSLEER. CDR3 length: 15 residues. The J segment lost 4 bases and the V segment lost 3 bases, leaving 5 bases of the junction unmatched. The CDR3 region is CASSQGTGANQPQHF. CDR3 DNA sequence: TGCGCCAGCAGCCAGGGGACAGGAGCTAATCAGCCCCAGCATTTT.

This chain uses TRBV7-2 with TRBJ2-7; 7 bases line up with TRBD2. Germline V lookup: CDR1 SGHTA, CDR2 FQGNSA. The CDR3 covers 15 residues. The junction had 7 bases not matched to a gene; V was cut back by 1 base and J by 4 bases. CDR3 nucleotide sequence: TGTGCCAGCAGCTTAGTCTGGACGGGAGGATACGAGCAGTACTTC. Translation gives CASSLVWTGGYEQYF.

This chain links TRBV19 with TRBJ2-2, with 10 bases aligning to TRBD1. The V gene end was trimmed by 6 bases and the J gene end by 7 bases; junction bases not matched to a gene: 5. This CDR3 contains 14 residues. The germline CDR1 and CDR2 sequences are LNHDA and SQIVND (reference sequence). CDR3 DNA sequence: TGTGCCAGTAGGCCGACAGGGGGCTACGGGGAGCTGTTTTTT. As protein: CASRPTGGYGELFF.

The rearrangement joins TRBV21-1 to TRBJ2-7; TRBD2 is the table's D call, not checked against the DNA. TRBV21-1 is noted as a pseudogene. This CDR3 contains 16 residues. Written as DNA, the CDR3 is TGTGCCACCGGCACCACTAGCGGCCCATTCATCTACGAGCAGTACTTC. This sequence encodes CATGTTSGPFIYEQYF.

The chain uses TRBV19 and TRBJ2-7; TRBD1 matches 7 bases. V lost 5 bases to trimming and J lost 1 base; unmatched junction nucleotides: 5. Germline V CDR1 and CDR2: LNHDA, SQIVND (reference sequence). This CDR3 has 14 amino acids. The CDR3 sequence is CASSAQGQSYEQYF. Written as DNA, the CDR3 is TGTGCCAGTAGTGCCCAGGGACAGTCCTACGAGCAGTACTTC.

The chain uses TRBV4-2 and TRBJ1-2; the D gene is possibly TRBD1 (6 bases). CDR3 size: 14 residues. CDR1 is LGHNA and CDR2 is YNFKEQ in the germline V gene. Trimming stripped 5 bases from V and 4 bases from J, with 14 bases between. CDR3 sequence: CASSRTEIVYGYTF. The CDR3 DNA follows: TGTGCCAGCAGCAGGACAGAGATTGTCTATGGCTACACCTTC.

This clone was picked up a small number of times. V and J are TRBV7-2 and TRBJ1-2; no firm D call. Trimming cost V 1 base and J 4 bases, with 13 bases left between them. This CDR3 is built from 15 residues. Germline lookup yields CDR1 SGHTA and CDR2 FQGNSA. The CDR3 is CASSLESEISYGYTF. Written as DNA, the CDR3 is TGTGCCAGCAGCTTAGAATCGGAAATCTCCTATGGCTACACCTTC.

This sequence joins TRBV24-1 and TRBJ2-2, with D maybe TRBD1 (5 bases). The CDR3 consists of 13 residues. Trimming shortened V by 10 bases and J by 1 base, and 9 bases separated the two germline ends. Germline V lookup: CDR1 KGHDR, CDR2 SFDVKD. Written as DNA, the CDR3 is TGTGCCACAAATACAGGGAACACCGGGGAGCTGTTTTTT. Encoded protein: CATNTGNTGELFF.

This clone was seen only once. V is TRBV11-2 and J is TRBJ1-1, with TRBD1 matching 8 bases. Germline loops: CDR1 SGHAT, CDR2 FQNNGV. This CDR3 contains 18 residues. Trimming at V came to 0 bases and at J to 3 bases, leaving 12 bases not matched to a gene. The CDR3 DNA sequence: TGTGCCAGCAGCTTAGAGGGCAGGGGGCGGCGGTTGTACACTGAAGCTTTCTTT. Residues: CASSLEGRGRRLYTEAFF.

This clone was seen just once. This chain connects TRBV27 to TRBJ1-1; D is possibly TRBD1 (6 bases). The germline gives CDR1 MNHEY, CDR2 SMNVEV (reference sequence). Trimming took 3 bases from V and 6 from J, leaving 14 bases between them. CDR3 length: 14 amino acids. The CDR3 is CASSLSGEVAEAFF. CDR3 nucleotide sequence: TGTGCCAGCAGTTTGTCAGGGGAGGTGGCTGAAGCTTTCTTT.